This T cell receptor beta chain was obtained from a study of blood T cells in healthy people across ages. Findings and limits, study-wide: Strong correlation existed between TCR beta diversity and naive T cell percentage. A roughly linear fall in TCR beta diversity per million T cells was seen with increasing age.

Together with a sample-barcoded 5' primer, a J-beta primer mix was included in a second PCR lasting about 6 to 11 cycles. One entry per CDR3 protein results from TCRdb running MiXCR on the 5' RACE reads. The sample yields hundreds of thousands of distinct CDR3 sequences, 49% seen once. The ends lost 1 base at V and 3 bases at J; junction bases unmatched: 4. The CDR3 extends over 15 amino acids. Germline V gives CDR1 MGHRA, CDR2 YSYEKL. Concerning this clonotype itself: Its target is unknown.

Sample: blood. V gene TRBV4-1 combines with J gene TRBJ1-2, with 8 bases lining up with TRBD1. The clonotype comes from a woman aged 60-75 years in good health. The CDR3 DNA follows: TGCGCCAGCAGCCAAGCGGACAGGGAAGACTATGGCTACACCTTC. It codes for CASSQADREDYGYTF.